The 4 T cell receptor beta chains in this list originate from one sample, sequenced in a study of T cell responses to AZD1222 COVID-19 vaccine. Libraries were prepared by immunoSEQ multiplex PCR; TCRdb keeps only in-frame clonotypes and omits some of them. This sample has 120,000 or so clones, with 86% found just once. The sample consisted of peripheral blood, taken on day 0 of AZD1222 vaccination. These receptors came from an adult in good health.

The chain carries TRBV7-2 and TRBJ2-3, with D possibly matching TRBD1 (5 bases). The CDR3 extends over 15 amino acids. Germline V gene lookup returns CDR1 SGHTA and CDR2 FQGNSA. Trimming stripped 1 base from V and 4 bases from J, with 12 bases between. CDR3 protein: CASSLEGWGPDTQYF. In nucleotides, the CDR3 is TGTGCCAGCAGCTTAGAGGGTTGGGGCCCAGATACGCAGTATTTT.

This chain connects TRBV5-6 to TRBJ1-5; D is unresolved. Trimming stripped 4 bases from V and 5 bases from J, with 13 bases between. The CDR3 has 14 residues. Germline V gene data show CDR1 as SGHDT and CDR2 as YYEEEE. CDR3 protein: CASSKGLNDQPQHF. DNA of the CDR3: TGTGCCAGCAGCAAAGGGTTGAACGATCAGCCCCAGCATTTT. Full variable domain (remainder filled in from reference TRBV5-6 and TRBJ1-5): DAGVTQSPTHLIKTRGQQVTLRCSPKSGHDTVSWYQQALGQGPQFIFQYYEEEERQRGNFPDRFSGHQFPNYSSELNVNALLLGDSALYLCASSKGLNDQPQHFGDGTRLSIL.

The chain has TRBV19 and TRBJ1-5; D is undetermined. Germline V gene sequence: CDR1 LNHDA, CDR2 SQIVND (reference sequence). This CDR3 is 15 amino acids long. V was pared by 3 bases and J by 0 bases, with 9 bases between. CDR3 nucleotides: TGTGCCAGTAGTATCGATAAGAATAGCAATCAGCCCCAGCATTTT. Amino acid sequence: CASSIDKNSNQPQHF.

This clone was observed a single time. A read error may produce the germline difference seen at one junction end. The V call is TRBV20-1, the J call TRBJ2-7; 14 positions match TRBD2. The CDR3 sequence is 11 residues long. Germline lookup yields CDR1 DFQATT and CDR2 SNEGSKA (reference sequence). CDR3: CSARGTSGGSF. The CDR3 DNA reads as TGCAGTGCTAGGGGGACTAGCGGGGGCTCCTTC.